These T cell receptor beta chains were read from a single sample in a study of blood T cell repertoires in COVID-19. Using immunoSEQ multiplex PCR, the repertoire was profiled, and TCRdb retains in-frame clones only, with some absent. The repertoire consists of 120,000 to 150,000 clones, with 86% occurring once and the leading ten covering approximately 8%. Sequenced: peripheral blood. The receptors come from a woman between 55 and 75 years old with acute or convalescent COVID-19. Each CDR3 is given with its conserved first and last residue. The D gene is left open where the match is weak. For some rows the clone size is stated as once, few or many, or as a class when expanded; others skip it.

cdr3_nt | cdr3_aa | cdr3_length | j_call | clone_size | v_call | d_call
TGTGCCAGTACCACTCAAAGTCGACTTCATGGCTACACCTTC | CASTTQSRLHGYTF | 14 | TRBJ1-2 | NA | TRBV19 | NA
TGTGCCAGCAGTGAAGACTCAGGGAGCAATCAGCCCCAGCATTTT | CASSEDSGSNQPQHF | 15 | TRBJ1-5 | NA | TRBV2 | NA
TGTGCCAGCAGTGGTTGGACAGGGAGAAAAGAGACCCAGTACTTC | CASSGWTGRKETQYF | 15 | TRBJ2-5 | NA | TRBV7-8 | TRBD1
TGCGCCAGCAGCTTGGGTGACCCCTTAGACTCGAACACCGGGGAGCTGTTTTTT | CASSLGDPLDSNTGELFF | 18 | TRBJ2-2 | NA | TRBV5-1 | NA
TGTGCCAGTAGTAGCGGACAGGGGAATCAGCCCCAGCATTTT | CASSSGQGNQPQHF | 14 | TRBJ1-5 | NA | TRBV19 | TRBD1
TGTGCCAGCAGCTCGACAGGGGGCGGTCAGCCCCAGCATTTT | CASSSTGGGQPQHF | 14 | TRBJ1-5 | NA | TRBV7-9 | TRBD1
TGTGCCACCAGCAGAGATCCCAGCGGGACTTCGAACACCGGGGAGCTGTTTTTT | CATSRDPSGTSNTGELFF | 18 | TRBJ2-2 | once | TRBV15 | TRBD2
TGTGCCAGCAGTTCGGGGACAGTAAGCAATCAGCCCCAGCATTTT | CASSSGTVSNQPQHF | 15 | TRBJ1-5 | once | TRBV6-6 | TRBD1
TGTGCCAGCAGCCGCCCAATTTCGGGGTCCTACAATGAGCAGTTCTTC | CASSRPISGSYNEQFF | 16 | TRBJ2-1 | once | TRBV5-4 | NA
TGTGCCAGCAGCTTGGAGGGAGTGTACAATGAGCAGTTCTTC | CASSLEGVYNEQFF | 14 | TRBJ2-1 | NA | TRBV5-8 | NA
TGTGCCAGCTCACCAACAGGTGCCTACGAGCAGTACTTC | CASSPTGAYEQYF | 13 | TRBJ2-7 | NA | TRBV18 | NA
TGTGCCAGCAGCTACCGGGACAGGGATGGCGATGAGCAGTTCTTC | CASSYRDRDGDEQFF | 15 | TRBJ2-1 | NA | TRBV11-2 | TRBD1
TGTGCCAGCAGCACCTTCCAGGGGGCGAATGGCTACACCTTC | CASSTFQGANGYTF | 14 | TRBJ1-2 | NA | TRBV5-4 | TRBD1
TGCGCCAGCAGCCTAGCGTCGGTGGCATATGGCTACACCTTC | CASSLASVAYGYTF | 14 | TRBJ1-2 | NA | TRBV5-1 | NA
TGTGCCAGCCTAGACAGGGATCTCCTTGAAGCTTTCTTT | CASLDRDLLEAFF | 13 | TRBJ1-1 | few | TRBV28 | TRBD1
TGTGCCAGCAATACCCTGAGGCGGGGGGGCTACGAGCAGTACTTC | CASNTLRRGGYEQYF | 15 | TRBJ2-7 | NA | TRBV6-5 | TRBD2
TGTGCCAGCAGTCGGGGGGGAAGCTCTGGAAACACCATATATTTT | CASSRGGSSGNTIYF | 15 | TRBJ1-3 | NA | TRBV27 | NA
TGTGCCAGTAGCCTACAGGGGGGCTACAATGAGCAGTTCTTC | CASSLQGGYNEQFF | 14 | TRBJ2-1 | once | TRBV19 | TRBD1
TGTGCCAGCAGCTTAAGAATTGGGGCGGCTCCCGGGGAGCTGTTTTTT | CASSLRIGAAPGELFF | 16 | TRBJ2-2 | NA | TRBV7-9 | NA
TGTGCCAGCAGTTTCGGTGCTAACTATGGCTACACCTTC | CASSFGANYGYTF | 13 | TRBJ1-2 | NA | TRBV28 | NA
TGTGCCAGCAGACGGACAGGGGCCGAGGGCTACGAGCAGTACTTC | CASRRTGAEGYEQYF | 15 | TRBJ2-7 | NA | TRBV6-5 | TRBD1
TGTGCCAGCAGCCTTGGACTAGTAACGACCGATGAGCAGTTCTTC | CASSLGLVTTDEQFF | 15 | TRBJ2-1 | NA | TRBV14 | TRBD2
TGTGCCTGGAGTGTTTACAGGGTCGCAAATTCACCCCTCCACTTT | CAWSVYRVANSPLHF | 15 | TRBJ1-6 | NA | TRBV30 | NA
TGTGCCTGGAGCCGAGGGTGGGAGACCCAGTACTTC | CAWSRGWETQYF | 12 | TRBJ2-5 | NA | TRBV30 | NA
TGTGCCAGCAGTCCAGAGGAAGGCAATCAGCCCCAGCATTTT | CASSPEEGNQPQHF | 14 | TRBJ1-5 | NA | TRBV28 | NA
TGTGCCAGCAGCCGGACTGCAGCGAACACCGGGGAGCTGTTTTTT | CASSRTAANTGELFF | 15 | TRBJ2-2 | NA | TRBV7-3 | NA
TGTGCCAGCAGCTTTTCCACCACAGGGCCGAACACCGGGGAGCTGTTTTTT | CASSFSTTGPNTGELFF | 17 | TRBJ2-2 | once | TRBV5-4 | NA
TGTGCCAGCAGGGGGCAGCTTACTAACTATGGCTACACCTTC | CASRGQLTNYGYTF | 14 | TRBJ1-2 | once | TRBV6-5 | NA